The rows below give T cell receptor beta chains drawn from one sample of a study of low-dose radiotherapy and immunotherapy resistance in tumors. TCRdb ran MiXCR on the reads and lists one entry per CDR3 protein. This table holds some 57,000 distinct CDR3 sequences, 23% found once. The sequenced sample was PBMCs, obtained after low-dose radiotherapy plus immunotherapy. The receptors shown here come from a male donor with prostate cancer. CDR3s include the opening cysteine and the closing phenylalanine or tryptophan. The D gene is left open where the match is weak. Clone size is stated in some rows and not others, as once, few, many or a class when expanded.

TRBJ1-6,TRBV27,.,few,TGTGCCAGCAGCTGGCGGCGTGGAGATTCACCCCTCCACTTT,CASSWRRGDSPLHF
TRBJ2-1,TRBV29-1,.,.,TGCAGCGTTGGTCGGTCTATCGCTGACAATGAGCAGTTCTTC,CSVGRSIADNEQFF
TRBJ2-5,TRBV5-1,.,.,TGCGCCAGCAGCCCCCCGGGGAGGCAAGAGACCCAGTACTTC,CASSPPGRQETQYF
TRBJ2-5,TRBV20-1,TRBD2,once,TGCAGTGCTAGTGCGGGGGGAGAGGGGGAGACCCAGTACTTC,CSASAGGEGETQYF
TRBJ1-2,TRBV27,.,many,TGTGCCAGCAGCCCGGGGGGTAGCTATGGCTACACCTTC,CASSPGGSYGYTF
TRBJ1-2,TRBV7-2,TRBD1,medium-sized,TGTGCCAGCAGCTTTGGACAGGGTTGGGACTATGGCTACACCTTC,CASSFGQGWDYGYTF
TRBJ1-1,TRBV27,.,many,TGTGCCAGCCGACAACCATCCCGGAACACTGAAGCTTTCTTT,CASRQPSRNTEAFF
TRBJ2-7,TRBV11-2,TRBD2,many,TGTGCCAGCAGCAATAGCGGGGGGTTTTTCTACGAGCAGTACTTC,CASSNSGGFFYEQYF
TRBJ2-2,TRBV5-5,TRBD2,.,TGTGCCAGCAGCTCCTCTAGCGGGGGGGCCACCGGGGAGCTGTTTTTT,CASSSSSGGATGELFF
TRBJ2-3,TRBV2,TRBD1,many,TGTGCCAGCAGAACAGGGGCAGATACGCAGTATTTT,CASRTGADTQYF
TRBJ2-5,TRBV11-2,TRBD2,many,TGTGCCAGCAGCATGGGAGCGGGAGGGACACAAGAGACCCAGTACTTC,CASSMGAGGTQETQYF
TRBJ2-2,TRBV28,.,many,TGTGCCAGCACCTTCTCTGGGGGAACCGGGGAGCTGTTTTTT,CASTFSGGTGELFF
TRBJ2-4,TRBV3-1,TRBD2,many,TGTGCCAGCAGCCAAGGGGTTAGCGGGGTAGCCAAAAACATTCAGTACTTC,CASSQGVSGVAKNIQYF
TRBJ2-7,TRBV29-1,.,many,TGCAGCGTTGAGGTCCGATACGAGCAGTACTTC,CSVEVRYEQYF
TRBJ2-7,TRBV5-4,.,once,TGTGCCAGCAGCTTGGAAAACTACGAGCAGTACTTC,CASSLENYEQYF
TRBJ1-5,TRBV6-2/TRBV6-3,.,.,TGTGCCAGCAGTTACTCCTTGGGGGGCTCCAATCAGCCCCAGCATTTT,CASSYSLGGSNQPQHF
TRBJ2-7,TRBV19,TRBD1,many,TGTGCCAGTAGTGGCGAGGGACAGGGGGGTTCCTACGAGCAGTACTTC,CASSGEGQGGSYEQYF
TRBJ1-6,TRBV6-5,.,many,TGTGCCAGCAGTTACTCGACGGCCAGGGCTTCACCCCTCCACTTT,CASSYSTARASPLHF
TRBJ2-2,TRBV7-9,TRBD1,many,TGTGCCAGCAGCTTCGGACAGGGGTCCTCCGGGGAGCTGTTTTTT,CASSFGQGSSGELFF
TRBJ2-1,TRBV27,.,many,TGTGCCAGCAGTTTACAAGGCGGTTACTACAATGAGCAGTTCTTC,CASSLQGGYYNEQFF
TRBJ2-7,TRBV20-1,TRBD2,many,TGCAGTGCTAGAGATCCCAGGACTAGTCGCGAGCAGTACTTC,CSARDPRTSREQYF
TRBJ2-1,TRBV11-2,.,.,TGTGCCAGCAGCTTAGATAGACAGACTGAGCAGTTCTTC,CASSLDRQTEQFF
TRBJ2-5,TRBV29-1,.,many,TGCAGCGTCGAAGAAGAGACCCAGTACTTC,CSVEEETQYF
TRBJ1-2,TRBV6-2/TRBV6-3,TRBD1,many,TGTGCCAGCAGTCAACAGGGGAGCTATGGCTACACCTTC,CASSQQGSYGYTF
TRBJ2-1,TRBV29-1,TRBD1,many,TGCAGCGTGGTCCCGGGACAGGTGGCCAATGAGCAGTTCTTC,CSVVPGQVANEQFF
TRBJ2-3,TRBV24-1,.,few,TGTGCCACCAGTGATTTCAGGGGACGGGCAGATACGCAGTATTTT,CATSDFRGRADTQYF
TRBJ2-1,TRBV28,.,many,TGTGCCAGCAGTCCCCTCGGGGGATGGTACAATGAGCAGTTCTTC,CASSPLGGWYNEQFF
TRBJ2-3,TRBV5-1,.,medium-sized,TGCGCCAGCAGCCTTAGCGGTTCCACAGATACGCAGTATTTT,CASSLSGSTDTQYF
TRBJ2-1,TRBV11-2,TRBD2,many,TGTGCCAGCAGCTTTTTAGCGGGATGGGGCGATGAGCAGTTCTTC,CASSFLAGWGDEQFF
TRBJ2-5,TRBV20-1,TRBD2,many,TGCAGTGCTAGAGATAGGCTAGCGGGAGCGGTGGAGACCCAGTACTTC,CSARDRLAGAVETQYF
TRBJ2-7,TRBV11-2,.,few,TGTGCCAGCAGCCGGGGCGTCGTGGTCGAGCAGTACTTC,CASSRGVVVEQYF
TRBJ2-5,TRBV5-4,TRBD2,many,TGTGCCAGCCAAGGCGGGGGCCAAGAGACCCAGTACTTC,CASQGGGQETQYF
TRBJ2-1,TRBV7-9,.,many,TGTGCCAGCAGCCACAGGGAGCAGTTCTTC,CASSHREQFF
TRBJ1-2,TRBV5-5,.,many,TGTGCCAGCAGCGTTGACGGGACGGGTAACTATGGCTACACCTTC,CASSVDGTGNYGYTF
TRBJ1-1,TRBV12-3/TRBV12-4,TRBD1,many,TGTGCCAGCACCCTACAGGGGCTGAGGACTGAAGCTTTCTTT,CASTLQGLRTEAFF
TRBJ2-1,TRBV7-2,TRBD2,many,TGTGCCAGCAGCGAACTAGCGGGGGGATTGTTTCTGTTCTTC,CASSELAGGLFLFF
TRBJ2-5,TRBV11-2,.,.,TGTGCCAGCAGCCACGGTTACACGGAGACCCAGTACTTC,CASSHGYTETQYF
TRBJ2-7,TRBV6-5,.,many,TGTGCCAGCAGTTACTCTTCCTCCTACGAGCAGTACTTC,CASSYSSSYEQYF
TRBJ2-1,TRBV7-2,.,many,TGTGCCAGCAGCTTAGATACGGGCTCCTACAATGAGCAGTTCTTC,CASSLDTGSYNEQFF
TRBJ1-1,TRBV10-3,TRBD1,many,TGTGCCATCAGTGATGGACAGGGGGTGGGCACTGAAGCTTTCTTT,CAISDGQGVGTEAFF
TRBJ2-2,TRBV11-2,.,.,TGTGCCAGCAGCGTCAGCCCTAGGGGGACCGGGGAGCTGTTTTTT,CASSVSPRGTGELFF
TRBJ2-3,TRBV9,.,once,TGTGCCAGCAGCTTGGATGGAACGAACACAGGTACGCAGTATTTT,CASSLDGTNTGTQYF
TRBJ1-5,TRBV7-2,.,many,TGTGCCAGCAGCTTAGGTAGTGGCGGCAGGACTAATCAGCCCCAGCATTTT,CASSLGSGGRTNQPQHF
TRBJ2-1,TRBV28,.,few,TGTGCCAGCAGCTCCCCGGTTGGGCAGTTCTTC,CASSSPVGQFF
TRBJ2-1,TRBV15,.,once,TGTGCCACCAGCAGCCAGGTGGGGGGTGAGCAGTTCTTC,CATSSQVGGEQFF
TRBJ2-7,TRBV2,TRBD2,few,TGTGCCAGCAGTGATGCGGCTAGCGGGGGGTACTACGAGCAGTACTTC,CASSDAASGGYYEQYF
TRBJ2-2,TRBV7-9,TRBD1,many,TGTGCCAGCAGCTTCGTTGCAGGGGGCCACACCGGGGAGCTGTTTTTT,CASSFVAGGHTGELFF
TRBJ2-5,TRBV2,TRBD2,few,TGTGCCAGCAGCACCGGGACTAGCGGCCAGGAGACCCAGTACTTC,CASSTGTSGQETQYF
TRBJ2-5,TRBV3-1,TRBD1,few,TGTGCCAGCAGCCGGACAGGGGGGACGAGGGAGACCCAGTACTTC,CASSRTGGTRETQYF